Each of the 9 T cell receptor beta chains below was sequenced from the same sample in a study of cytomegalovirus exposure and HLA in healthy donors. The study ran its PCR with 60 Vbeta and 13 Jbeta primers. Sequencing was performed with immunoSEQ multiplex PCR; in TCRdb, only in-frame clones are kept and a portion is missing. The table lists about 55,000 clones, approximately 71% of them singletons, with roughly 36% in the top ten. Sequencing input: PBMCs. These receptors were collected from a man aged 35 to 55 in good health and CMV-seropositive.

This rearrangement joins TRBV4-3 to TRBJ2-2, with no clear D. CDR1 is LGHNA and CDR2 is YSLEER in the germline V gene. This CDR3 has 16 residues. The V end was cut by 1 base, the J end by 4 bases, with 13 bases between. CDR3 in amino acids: CASSQGRDSLTGELFF. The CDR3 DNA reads TGCGCCAGCAGCCAAGGTCGAGACTCCCTCACCGGGGAGCTGTTTTTT.

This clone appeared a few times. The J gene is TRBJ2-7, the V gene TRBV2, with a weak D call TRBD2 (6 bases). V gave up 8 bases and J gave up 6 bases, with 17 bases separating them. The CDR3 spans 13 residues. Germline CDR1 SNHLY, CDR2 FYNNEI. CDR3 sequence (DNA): TGTGCCAGCTCCGGGACTCCTTCATCCGAGCAGTACTTC. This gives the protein CASSGTPSSEQYF.

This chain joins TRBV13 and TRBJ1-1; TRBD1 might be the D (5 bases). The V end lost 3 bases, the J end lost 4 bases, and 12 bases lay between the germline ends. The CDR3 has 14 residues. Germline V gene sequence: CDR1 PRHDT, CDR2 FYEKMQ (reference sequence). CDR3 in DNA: TGTGCCAGCAGCTTCAGGGATTTGGGCACTGAAGCTTTCTTT. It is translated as CASSFRDLGTEAFF.

In nucleotides, the CDR3 is TGTGCCAGCAGGCGGGACGGACGCTCTGGGGCCAACGTCCTGACTTTC. Translating it yields CASRRDGRSGANVLTF. The chain employs TRBV7-9 and TRBJ2-6, with TRBD2 as a possible D gene (6 bases). In germline, CDR1 is SEHNR, CDR2 FQNEAQ (reference sequence). The length of the CDR3 is 16 residues. V lost 6 bases and J lost 0, with 12 bases in between.

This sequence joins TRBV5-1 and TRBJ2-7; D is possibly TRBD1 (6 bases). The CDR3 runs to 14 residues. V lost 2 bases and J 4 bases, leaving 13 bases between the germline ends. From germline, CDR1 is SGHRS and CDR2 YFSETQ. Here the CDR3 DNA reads TGCGCCAGCAGCTTAAGACAGGAGCTTTACGAGCAGTACTTC. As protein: CASSLRQELYEQYF.

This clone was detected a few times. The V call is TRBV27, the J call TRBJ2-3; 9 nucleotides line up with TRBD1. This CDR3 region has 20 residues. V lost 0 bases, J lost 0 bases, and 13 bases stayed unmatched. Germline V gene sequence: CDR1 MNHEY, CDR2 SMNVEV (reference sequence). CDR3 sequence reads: CASSLSRETGGKGSTDTQYF. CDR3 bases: TGTGCCAGCAGTTTATCGCGAGAGACAGGGGGAAAAGGTAGCACAGATACGCAGTATTTT.

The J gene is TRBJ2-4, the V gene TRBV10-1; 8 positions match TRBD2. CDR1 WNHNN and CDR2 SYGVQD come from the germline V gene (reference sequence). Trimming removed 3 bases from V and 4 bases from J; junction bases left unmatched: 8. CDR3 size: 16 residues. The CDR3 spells CASSDTAGGLKNIQYF. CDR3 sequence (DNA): TGCGCCAGCAGTGATACGGCGGGGGGCCTAAAAAACATTCAGTACTTC.

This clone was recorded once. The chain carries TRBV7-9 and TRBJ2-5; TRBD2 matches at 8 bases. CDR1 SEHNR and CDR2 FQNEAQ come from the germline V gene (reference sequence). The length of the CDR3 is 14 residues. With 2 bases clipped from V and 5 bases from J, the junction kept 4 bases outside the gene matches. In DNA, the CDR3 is TGTGCCAGCAGCTTACTAACGGGGGGGGAGACCCAGTACTTC. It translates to CASSLLTGGETQYF.

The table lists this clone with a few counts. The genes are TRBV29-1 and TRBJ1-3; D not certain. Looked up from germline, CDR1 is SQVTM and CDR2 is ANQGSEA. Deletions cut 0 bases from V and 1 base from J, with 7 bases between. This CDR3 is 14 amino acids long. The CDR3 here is CSVEDRGSGNTIYF. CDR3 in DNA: TGCAGCGTTGAAGATCGGGGTTCTGGAAACACCATATATTTT.